The present TCR beta chain was sequenced within a study of OX40 agonist ivuxolimab in advanced cancers. Study in general: The study gave patients intravenous ivuxolimab at 0.01 to 10 mg/kg every 2 weeks.

The table came from immunoSEQ multiplex PCR; TCRdb's copy has only in-frame clones and leaves some out. The sample has 20,000 to 25,000 clones; 83% are singletons. The source was CD4+ or CD8+ T cells sorted from blood, collected in a trial of the OX40 agonist ivuxolimab. This clonotype was obtained from an adult with an advanced solid tumor such as melanoma, head and neck, liver or kidney cancer.

CDR3 sequence: CAISDMADEQFF. CDR3 nucleotides: TGTGCCATCAGTGATATGGCGGATGAGCAGTTCTTC. V is TRBV10-3 and J is TRBJ2-1; D is unclear. V lost 3 bases to trimming and J lost 8 bases, with 8 bases between them. CDR3 length: 12 amino acids. Germline V gene sequence: CDR1 ENHRY, CDR2 SYGVKD.